The present T cell receptor (beta chain) was sequenced within a study of blood T cell repertoires in COVID-19 (dated by TCRdb to about 2020). Background for the entire study: The collaborator samples originated in the United States, Italy and Spain and spanned the acute and convalescent phases of COVID-19. The prospective study material was composed of cDNA or gDNA derived from T cells, B-cell-depleted T cells, or PBMCs. Subjects who had been exposed to COVID-19, were actively infected with it, or had recovered from it provided the deeply sampled blood TCRbeta repertoires that made up the dataset. The repertoires were released in a freely available public database intended as a resource for research on the immune response to SARS-CoV-2. The samples were drawn from the first 160 participants of the ongoing ImmuneRACE study and from 1,200 or so subjects provided by 6 global collaborators. The sample metadata nearly always contained a de-identified subject ID, COVID-19 status, age in years and sex. Where HLA class I and class II types were available, the types were taken from metadata supplied by the sample provider, not from assay-based typing. Results and caveats for the whole study, not just this receptor: The quantity of clinical and demographic metadata differed by source and by participant and was supplied without curation.

About this clone: The clone's antigen remains unknown. The input lacks base qualities; no much larger clone sits a single base away.

The immunoSEQ Assay, a bias-controlled multiplex PCR, was used to amplify TCRbeta CDR3 regions from genomic DNA. Per the original workflow: The number of nucleated cells in each sample was estimated by amplification of reference gene primers within the assay. Sequence reads were collapsed and filtered to measure the absolute abundance of every unique TCRbeta CDR3 rearrangement. For each sample, productive Simpson clonality was calculated as the square root of Simpson's diversity index across productive rearrangements. The table was pulled from immuneACCESS by TCRdb, which kept in-frame rearrangements only. Such tables lose some clones; where checked, under half of the loss comes from unresolved V genes, and the rest has no known cause. The V and J calls and clone size are taken from that table; D and trimming were inferred from the DNA. Counted in this sample were around 270,000 clones; about 83% of them appeared once. The ten largest clones take up less than 2% of the sample.

CDR1 and CDR2 are read off the germline V gene (reference sequence) as LGHDT and YNNKEL. The germline ends are 7 bases apart after V is trimmed by 1 base and J by 1 base. CDR3 length: 14 amino acids, cysteine to phenylalanine. Only CDR3 DNA is held: 42 bases, read in frame from base 1. A second Seattle source provided samples from volunteer blood donors who had recovered from COVID-19. The collaborating institutions used their own protocols to collect whole blood in K2EDTA tubes. Collaborator samples were shipped for TCRbeta analysis as frozen whole blood, isolated PBMCs, or DNA extracted from either sample type.

The receptor was isolated from a middle-aged woman who had recovered from COVID-19. This sequence uses TRBV3-1 (or the pseudogene TRBV3-2) and TRBJ1-1, with no D gene named confidently. The sample was peripheral blood. The CDR3 region reads CASSQGYGNTEAFF. The DNA sequence reads TGTGCCAGCAGCCAAGGCTACGGGAACACTGAAGCTTTCTTT.